This paragraph reports one T cell receptor beta chain. Authors' analysis steps: Productive clonotypes were detectable down to 2.59 x 10-5 frequency. Repertoires were generated with immunoSEQ multiplex PCR, while TCRdb's copy carries only in-frame clones and drops some. For V, J and clone size, that table is used; D and trimming come from the DNA. The sample shows nearly 30,000 clones, approximately 79% of them seen only once. This specimen belongs to a study of STAT5B mutations in CD4+ large granular lymphocyte leukemia. V shed 5 bases and J shed 1 base, with 14 bases lying between them. The CDR3 consists of 15 residues. Germline CDR1 reads SGHTA; CDR2 reads FQGNSA.

The clonotype was recovered from a human donor in good health. The specimen was CD4+ T cells from blood buffy coats. J is TRBJ1-1 and V is TRBV7-2; D not certain. The CDR3 region is CASSLYMGGNTEAFF. DNA of the CDR3: TGTGCCAGCAGCCTTTACATGGGCGGGAACACTGAAGCTTTCTTT.